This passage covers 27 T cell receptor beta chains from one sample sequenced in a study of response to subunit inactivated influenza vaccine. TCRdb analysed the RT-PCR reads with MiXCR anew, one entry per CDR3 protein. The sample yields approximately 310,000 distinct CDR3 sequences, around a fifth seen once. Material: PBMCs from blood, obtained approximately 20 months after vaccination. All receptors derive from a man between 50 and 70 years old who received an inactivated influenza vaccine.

The CDR3 region is CASSPSVLGDQETQYF. In DNA, the CDR3 is TGCGCCAGCAGCCCCTCGGTGCTAGGCGACCAAGAGACCCAGTACTTC. The chain is built from TRBV5-1 and TRBJ2-5; D is undetermined. The CDR3 covers 16 residues. Germline assignment: CDR1 SGHRS and CDR2 YFSETQ. V lost 4 bases to trimming and J lost 0 bases, with 16 bases between them.

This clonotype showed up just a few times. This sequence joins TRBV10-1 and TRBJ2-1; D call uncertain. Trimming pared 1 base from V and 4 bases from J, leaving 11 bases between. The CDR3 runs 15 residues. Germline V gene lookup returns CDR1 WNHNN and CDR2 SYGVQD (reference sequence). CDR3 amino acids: CASSELGGTYNEQFF. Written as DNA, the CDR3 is TGCGCCAGCAGTGAGTTGGGTGGAACTTACAATGAGCAGTTCTTC.

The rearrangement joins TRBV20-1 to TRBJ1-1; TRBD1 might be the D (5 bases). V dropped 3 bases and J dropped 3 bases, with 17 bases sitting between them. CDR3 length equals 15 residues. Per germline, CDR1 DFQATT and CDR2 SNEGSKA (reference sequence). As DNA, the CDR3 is TGCAGTGCTAGGGCCCCGGGACGGACGTACACTGAAGCTTTCTTT. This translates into CSARAPGRTYTEAFF.

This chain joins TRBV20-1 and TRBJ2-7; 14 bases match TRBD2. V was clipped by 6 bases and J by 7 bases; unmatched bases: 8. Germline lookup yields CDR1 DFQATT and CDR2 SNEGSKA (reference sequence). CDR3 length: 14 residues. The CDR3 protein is CSANLGLAGGEQYF. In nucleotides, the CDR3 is TGCAGTGCCAATCTTGGACTAGCGGGAGGTGAGCAGTACTTC.

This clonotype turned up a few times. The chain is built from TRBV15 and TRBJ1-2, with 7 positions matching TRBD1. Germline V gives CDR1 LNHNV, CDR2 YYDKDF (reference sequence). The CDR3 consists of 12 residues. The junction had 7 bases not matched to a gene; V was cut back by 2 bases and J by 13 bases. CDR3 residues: CATSRKGQACTF. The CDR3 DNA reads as TGTGCCACCAGCAGAAAAGGACAGGCGTGCACCTTC.

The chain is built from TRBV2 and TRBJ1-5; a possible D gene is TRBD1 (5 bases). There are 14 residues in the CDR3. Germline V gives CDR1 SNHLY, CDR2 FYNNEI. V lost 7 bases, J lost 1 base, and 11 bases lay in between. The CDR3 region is CASKSDRSNQPQHF. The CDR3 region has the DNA TGTGCCAGCAAGTCCGACAGAAGCAATCAGCCCCAGCATTTT.

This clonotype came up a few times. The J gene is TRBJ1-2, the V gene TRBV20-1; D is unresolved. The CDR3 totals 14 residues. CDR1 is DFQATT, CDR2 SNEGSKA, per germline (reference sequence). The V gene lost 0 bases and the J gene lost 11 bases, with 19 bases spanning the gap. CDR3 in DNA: TGCAGTGCTAGAGATCCCCACTTGGCAGGAGGGTACACCTTC. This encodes CSARDPHLAGGYTF.

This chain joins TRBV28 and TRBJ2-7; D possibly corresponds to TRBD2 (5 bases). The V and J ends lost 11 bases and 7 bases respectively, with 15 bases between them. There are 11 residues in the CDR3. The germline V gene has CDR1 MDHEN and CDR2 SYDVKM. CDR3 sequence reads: CACGVTGEQYF. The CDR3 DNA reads TGTGCCTGTGGGGTTACGGGGGAGCAGTACTTC.

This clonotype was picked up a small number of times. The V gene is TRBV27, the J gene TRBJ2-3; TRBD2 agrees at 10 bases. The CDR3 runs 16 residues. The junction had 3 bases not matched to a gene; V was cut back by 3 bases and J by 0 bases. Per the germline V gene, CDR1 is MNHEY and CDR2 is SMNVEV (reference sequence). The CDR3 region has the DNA TGTGCCAGCAGTTTCGGGACTAGCGCTAGCACAGATACGCAGTATTTT. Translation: CASSFGTSASTDTQYF.

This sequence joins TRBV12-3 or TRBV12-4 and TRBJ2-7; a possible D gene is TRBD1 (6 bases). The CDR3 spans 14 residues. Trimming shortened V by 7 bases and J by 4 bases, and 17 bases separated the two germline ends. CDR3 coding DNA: TGTGCCAGCACCCCTGGCAGGACAGCTTACGAGCAGTACTTC. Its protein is CASTPGRTAYEQYF.

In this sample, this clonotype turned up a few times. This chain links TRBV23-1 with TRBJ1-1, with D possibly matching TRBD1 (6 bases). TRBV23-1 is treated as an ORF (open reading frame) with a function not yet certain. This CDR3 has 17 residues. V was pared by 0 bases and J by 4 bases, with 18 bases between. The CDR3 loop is CASSQSAPTGSVTEAFF. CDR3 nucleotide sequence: TGCGCCAGCAGTCAATCCGCACCTACAGGGTCGGTCACTGAAGCTTTCTTT.

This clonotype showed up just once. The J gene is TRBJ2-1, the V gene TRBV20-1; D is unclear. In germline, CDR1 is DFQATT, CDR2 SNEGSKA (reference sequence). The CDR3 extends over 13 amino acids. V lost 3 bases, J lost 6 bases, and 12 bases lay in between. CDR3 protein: CSARDPLSNEQFF. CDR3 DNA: TGCAGTGCTAGGGACCCCCTGAGCAATGAGCAGTTCTTC.

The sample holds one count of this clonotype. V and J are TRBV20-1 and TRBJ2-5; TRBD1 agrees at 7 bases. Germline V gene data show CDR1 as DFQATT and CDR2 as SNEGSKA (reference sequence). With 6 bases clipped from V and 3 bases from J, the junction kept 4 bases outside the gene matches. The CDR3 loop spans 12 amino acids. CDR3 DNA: TGCAGTGCCAGACAGGGCGAAGAGACCCAGTACTTC. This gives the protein CSARQGEETQYF.

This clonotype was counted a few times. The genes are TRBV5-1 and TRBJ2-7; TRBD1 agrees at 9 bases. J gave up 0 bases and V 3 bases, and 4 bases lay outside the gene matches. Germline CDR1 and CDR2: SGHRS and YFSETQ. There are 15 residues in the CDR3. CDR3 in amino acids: CASSWGTGSSYEQYF. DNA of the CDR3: TGCGCCAGCAGCTGGGGGACAGGGTCCTCCTACGAGCAGTACTTC.

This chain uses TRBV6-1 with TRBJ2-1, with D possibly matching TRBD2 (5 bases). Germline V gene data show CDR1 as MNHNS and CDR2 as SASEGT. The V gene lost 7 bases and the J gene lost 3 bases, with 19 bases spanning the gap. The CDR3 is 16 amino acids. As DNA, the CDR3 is TGTGCCAGCACCACCAGGACGGGAAGGGACTACAATGAGCAGTTCTTC. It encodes CASTTRTGRDYNEQFF.

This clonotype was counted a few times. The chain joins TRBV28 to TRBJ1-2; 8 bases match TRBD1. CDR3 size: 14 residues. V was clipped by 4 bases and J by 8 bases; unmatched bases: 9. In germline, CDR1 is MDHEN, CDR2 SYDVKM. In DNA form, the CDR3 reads TGTGCCAGCAGTTACACCGGGACAGGCCTCGGCTACACCTTC. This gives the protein CASSYTGTGLGYTF.

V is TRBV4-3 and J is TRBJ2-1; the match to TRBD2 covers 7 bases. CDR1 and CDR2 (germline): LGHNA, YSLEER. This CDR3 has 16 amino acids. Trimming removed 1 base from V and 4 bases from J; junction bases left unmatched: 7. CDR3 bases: TGCGCCAGCAGCCAAGTAGAGGGAGGGCCTTACAATGAGCAGTTCTTC. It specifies CASSQVEGGPYNEQFF.

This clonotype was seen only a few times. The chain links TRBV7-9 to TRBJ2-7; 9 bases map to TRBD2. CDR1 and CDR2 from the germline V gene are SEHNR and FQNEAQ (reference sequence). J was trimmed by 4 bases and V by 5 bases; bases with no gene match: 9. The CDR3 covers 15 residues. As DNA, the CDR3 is TGTGCCAGCAGCCCGAAGCGGGAGGATTGGTACGAGCAGTACTTC. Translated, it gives CASSPKREDWYEQYF. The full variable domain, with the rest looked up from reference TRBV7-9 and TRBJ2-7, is DTGVSQNPRHKITKRGQNVTFRCDPISEHNRLYWYRQTLGQGPEFLTYFQNEAQLEKSRLLSDRFSAERPKGSFSTLEIQRTEQGDSAMYLCASSPKREDWYEQYFGPGTRLTVT.

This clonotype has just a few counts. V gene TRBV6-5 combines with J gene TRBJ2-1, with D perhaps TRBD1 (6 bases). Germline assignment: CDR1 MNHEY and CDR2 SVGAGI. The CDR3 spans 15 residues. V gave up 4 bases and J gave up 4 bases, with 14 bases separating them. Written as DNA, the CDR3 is TGTGCCAGCAGTTCACAGGGCCAGAGGTACAATGAGCAGTTCTTC. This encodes CASSSQGQRYNEQFF.

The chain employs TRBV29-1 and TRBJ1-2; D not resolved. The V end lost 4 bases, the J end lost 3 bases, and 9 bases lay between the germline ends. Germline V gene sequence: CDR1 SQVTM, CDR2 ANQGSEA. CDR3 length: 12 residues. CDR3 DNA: TGCAGCGTTGTAAAGGGAGACTATGGCTACACCTTC. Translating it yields CSVVKGDYGYTF.

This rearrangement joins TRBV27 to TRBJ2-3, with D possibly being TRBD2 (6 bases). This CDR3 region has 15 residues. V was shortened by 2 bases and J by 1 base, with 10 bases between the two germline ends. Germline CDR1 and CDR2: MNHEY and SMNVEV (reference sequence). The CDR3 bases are TGTGCCAGCAGTTTAGCGGGGTCCGGCACAGATACGCAGTATTTT. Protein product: CASSLAGSGTDTQYF.

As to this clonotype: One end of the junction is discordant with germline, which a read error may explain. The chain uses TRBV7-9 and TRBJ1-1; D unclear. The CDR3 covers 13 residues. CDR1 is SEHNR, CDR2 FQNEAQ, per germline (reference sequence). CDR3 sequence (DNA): TGTGCCAGCAGCCCGCAGCCGAACACTGAATCTTTCTTT. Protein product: CASSPQPNTESFF.

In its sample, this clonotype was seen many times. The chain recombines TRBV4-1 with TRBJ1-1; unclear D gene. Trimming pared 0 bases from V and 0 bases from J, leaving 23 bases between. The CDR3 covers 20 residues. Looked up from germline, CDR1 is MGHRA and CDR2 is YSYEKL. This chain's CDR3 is CASSQDPAIIPGLLNTEAFF. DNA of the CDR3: TGCGCCAGCAGCCAAGATCCGGCAATTATTCCAGGTTTGCTGAACACTGAAGCTTTCTTT.

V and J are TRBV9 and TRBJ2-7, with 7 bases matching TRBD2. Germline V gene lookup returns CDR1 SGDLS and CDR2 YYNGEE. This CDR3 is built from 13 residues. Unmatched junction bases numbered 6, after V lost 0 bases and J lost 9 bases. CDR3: CASSVEGGRAQYF. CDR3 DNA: TGTGCCAGCAGCGTAGAAGGCGGGAGAGCGCAGTACTTC.

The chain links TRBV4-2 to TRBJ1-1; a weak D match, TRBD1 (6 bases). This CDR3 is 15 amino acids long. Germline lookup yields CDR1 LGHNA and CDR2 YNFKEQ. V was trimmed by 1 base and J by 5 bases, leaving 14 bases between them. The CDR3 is CASSQVGGGGTEAFF. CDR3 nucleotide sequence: TGTGCCAGCAGCCAAGTGGGAGGGGGAGGAACTGAAGCTTTCTTT.

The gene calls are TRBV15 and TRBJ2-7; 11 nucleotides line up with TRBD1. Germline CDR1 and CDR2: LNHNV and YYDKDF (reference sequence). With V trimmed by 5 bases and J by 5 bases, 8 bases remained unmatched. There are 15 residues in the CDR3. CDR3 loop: CATSVRRDRGDEQYF. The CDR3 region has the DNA TGTGCCACCAGCGTACGCCGGGACAGGGGGGACGAGCAGTACTTC.

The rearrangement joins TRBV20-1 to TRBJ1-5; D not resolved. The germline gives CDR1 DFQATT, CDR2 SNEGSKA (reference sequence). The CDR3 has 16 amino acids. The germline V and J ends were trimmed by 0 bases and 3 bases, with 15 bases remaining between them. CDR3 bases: TGCAGTGCTAGAGATACGGCAGGACTTTTCAATCAGCCCCAGCATTTT. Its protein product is CSARDTAGLFNQPQHF.